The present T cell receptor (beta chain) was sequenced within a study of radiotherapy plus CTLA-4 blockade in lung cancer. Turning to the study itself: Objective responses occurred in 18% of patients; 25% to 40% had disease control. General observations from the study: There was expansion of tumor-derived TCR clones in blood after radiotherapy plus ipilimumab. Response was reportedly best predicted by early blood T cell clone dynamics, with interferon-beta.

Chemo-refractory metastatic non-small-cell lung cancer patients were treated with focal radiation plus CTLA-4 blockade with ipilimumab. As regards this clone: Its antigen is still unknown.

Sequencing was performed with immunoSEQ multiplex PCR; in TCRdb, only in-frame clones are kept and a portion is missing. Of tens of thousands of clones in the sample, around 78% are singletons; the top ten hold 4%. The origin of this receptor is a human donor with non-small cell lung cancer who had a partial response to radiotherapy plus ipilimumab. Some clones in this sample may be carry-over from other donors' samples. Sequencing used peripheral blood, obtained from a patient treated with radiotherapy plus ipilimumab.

CDR3 protein: CASSLGSHTDTQYF. The DNA for the CDR3 is TGTGCCAGCAGCTTAGGGAGCCACACAGATACGCAGTATTTT. The chain joins TRBV7-8 to TRBJ2-3; D uncertain. Germline-derived CDR1 and CDR2 are SGHVS and FQNEAQ. The CDR3 is made up of 14 amino acids. V was shortened by 1 base and J by 2 bases, with 7 bases between the two germline ends. Looking up the rest from reference TRBV7-8 and TRBJ2-3 gives the full variable domain: GAGVSQSPRYKVAKRGQDVALRCDPISGHVSLFWYQQALGQGPEFLTYFQNEAQLDKSGLPSDRFFAERPEGSVSTLKIQRTQQEDSAVYLCASSLGSHTDTQYFGPGTRLTVL.